The source of this TCR beta chain is a study of cytomegalovirus exposure and HLA in healthy donors. Broader study findings: Productive status was seen about 87% or about 30% of the time for most TCR beta V segments in an earlier analysis.

This clone showed up just a few times. Antigen: not known. CDR3 length equals 21 residues. Researchers ran the PCR with 60 Vbeta and 13 Jbeta primers. TCRdb keeps only in-frame clones here, not all; method: immunoSEQ multiplex PCR. The sample carries fewer than 200,000 clones, 75% to 85% recorded once. Sequenced sample: PBMCs. V gene TRBV1 combines with J gene TRBJ1-6. TRBV1 has pseudogene status. The receptor was derived from a man aged 25 to 45 in good health and CMV-seronegative. CDR3 amino acids: CTSSQVSGVSLPSTTNSPLHF. Here the CDR3 DNA reads TGCACCAGCAGCCAAGTATCGGGGGTGTCTCTGCCTTCCACTACAAATTCACCCCTCCACTTT.